This T cell receptor (beta chain) was identified during a study of shared clonotypes between healthy human individuals. Study-wide points: Memory subsets generally showed lower estimated richness than naive subsets. Several donors held approximately 4.6% of naive CD4 clonotypes in common.

Details on this clone: Its target is unknown.

Losses at the gene ends were 1 base for V and 4 bases for J; bases not matched to a gene: 2. CDR3 length: 14 amino acids. Germline loops: CDR1 SGHTA, CDR2 FQGTGA. Only Caucasian adults living in Nashville, Tennessee served as donors. Original processing notes: There were no quality scores in the junction-only immunoSEQ sequences, so filtering differed. TCRdb keeps only in-frame clones here, not all; method: immunoSEQ multiplex PCR. V and J calls and clone size come straight from that table; D and trimming were deduced from the DNA. This sample has a few hundred thousand clones; around 72% occur once, and the top ten carry 10%.

This chain links TRBV7-3 with TRBJ2-3, with 7 bases lining up with TRBD2. This receptor was identified in a man aged 25 to 45 in good health. Sample: memory CD4+ T cells sorted from blood. Subset specified: CD45RA-negative fraction. The CDR3 DNA reads TGTGCCAGCAGCTTAAACCTAGCGGCAGATACGCAGTATTTT. Its protein product is CASSLNLAADTQYF.